A selection of T cell receptor beta chains follows, all from one sample in a study of blood T cell repertoires in COVID-19. Repertoires were generated with immunoSEQ multiplex PCR, while TCRdb's copy carries only in-frame clones and drops some. The sample holds approximately 350,000 clones, over 75% seen once. The sequencing input was PBMCs or T cells enriched from blood (not recorded which). The receptor source for this set is a woman in her 30s who had recovered from COVID-19. Each CDR3 is given with its conserved first and last residue. Fields, in order: D gene, clone size, J gene, V gene, CDR3 DNA, CDR3 protein. D genes are given only for firm matches. Expanded clones are given a class, and other clones once, few, many or no size at all.

>TRBD1|once|TRBJ2-2|TRBV5-4
TGTGCCAGCAGCGAGGACAGGGGTTACAACACCGGGGAGCTGTTTTTT
CASSEDRGYNTGELFF
>TRBD1|NA|TRBJ1-5|TRBV18
TGTGCCAGCTCACCAAGACAGGGTGGCCAGCCCCAGCATTTT
CASSPRQGGQPQHF
>TRBD1|few|TRBJ1-2|TRBV3-1/TRBV3-2
TGTGCCAGCAGCCGGACAGGGGAGGGGAATGGCTACACCTTC
CASSRTGEGNGYTF
>NA|NA|TRBJ2-4|TRBV6-1
TGTGCCAGCAGTGAAGCTCCAGGGGAGAACATTCAGTACTTC
CASSEAPGENIQYF
>TRBD1|few|TRBJ2-1|TRBV11-2
TGTGCCAGCAGCCTACCGATCGAAACGGGACAGGGCTACAATGAGCAGTTCTTC
CASSLPIETGQGYNEQFF
>NA|NA|TRBJ2-5|TRBV29-1
TGCAGCGTAACACAGGGTACTGAGACCCAGTACTTC
CSVTQGTETQYF
>NA|NA|TRBJ1-5|TRBV4-2
TGTGCCAGCAGCCAAGGCCAGGGCGGGCCCCAGCATTTT
CASSQGQGGPQHF
>NA|NA|TRBJ2-3|TRBV2
TGTGCCAGCAGTGAACAGGGGCCAGATACGCAGTATTTT
CASSEQGPDTQYF
>TRBD2|NA|TRBJ2-3|TRBV2
TGTGCCAGCTGCCCACAGGGGATAGCGGGGGAGAGGGATACGCAGTATTTT
CASCPQGIAGERDTQYF
>TRBD1|NA|TRBJ1-1|TRBV7-8
TGTGCCAGCAGCTTACAGGGGGCGCGTAACACTGAAGCTTTCTTT
CASSLQGARNTEAFF
>TRBD2|NA|TRBJ2-1|TRBV27
TGTGCCAGCAGTTTATCAGGGACTAGCGCCTTCAATGAGCAGTTCTTC
CASSLSGTSAFNEQFF
>NA|NA|TRBJ1-2|TRBV10-3
TGTGCCATCAACTGGGCAGGGAGGTACAATGGCTACACCTTC
CAINWAGRYNGYTF
>TRBD2|NA|TRBJ2-1|TRBV5-6
TGTGCCAGCAGCTCGGGGACTAGCGGGATGAATGAGCAGTTCTTC
CASSSGTSGMNEQFF
>NA|NA|TRBJ1-2|TRBV2
TGTGCCAGCAGTGTACAGGGACCTGGCTACACCTTC
CASSVQGPGYTF
>NA|NA|TRBJ1-3|TRBV7-8
TGTGCCAGCAGCCCGGTACAGGCTGGAAACACCATATATTTT
CASSPVQAGNTIYF
>NA|NA|TRBJ1-1|TRBV7-3
TGTGCCAGCAGCTCCAGGGAGGACACTGAAGCTTTCTTT
CASSSREDTEAFF
>NA|NA|TRBJ2-3|TRBV10-1
TGCGCCAGCAGTGATGAGACAGAAAACACAGATACGCAGTATTTT
CASSDETENTDTQYF
>TRBD2|NA|TRBJ2-1|TRBV19
TGTGCCAGTAGTAGGGCTAGCGGGACCCACAATGAGCAGTTCTTC
CASSRASGTHNEQFF
>TRBD1|NA|TRBJ2-7|TRBV9
TGTGCCAGCAGCATCCGGGACAGGGCCTACGAGCAGTACTTC
CASSIRDRAYEQYF
>NA|NA|TRBJ2-1|TRBV6-5
TGTGCCAGCAGAGACAAACGCAGCTACAATGAGCAGTTCTTC
CASRDKRSYNEQFF
>TRBD1|NA|TRBJ1-1|TRBV7-9
TGTGCCAGCAGCACACCGGGACAGTCGAACACTGAAGCTTTCTTT
CASSTPGQSNTEAFF
>TRBD2|NA|TRBJ2-7|TRBV3-1/TRBV3-2
TGTGCCAGCAGCCAATGGGGTCAGCGGGAAGACGAGCAGTACTTC
CASSQWGQREDEQYF